The rows below give T cell receptor beta chains drawn from one sample of a study of T cell responses to AZD1222 COVID-19 vaccine. Assay: immunoSEQ multiplex PCR; the TCRdb copy retains only in-frame clones and omits some. The sample consists of 150,000 to 200,000 clones, 85% to 95% of them appearing once. The source was peripheral blood, collected on day 0 of AZD1222 vaccination. These receptors were obtained from an adult in good health. Each CDR3 is given with its conserved first and last residue. D genes are given only for firm matches. Size tells how often a clone was seen (once, few, many) or the class of an expanded clone, and some rows leave it out.

clone size	V gene	J gene	D gene	CDR3 DNA	CDR3 protein
NA	TRBV29-1	TRBJ1-2	NA	TGCAGCGTTGACCACAGCCATGGCTACACCTTC	CSVDHSHGYTF
NA	TRBV28	TRBJ1-1	NA	TGTGCCAGCCCCGCCGGGACGGAGAACACTGAAGCTTTCTTT	CASPAGTENTEAFF
NA	TRBV4-2	TRBJ1-4	NA	TGTGCCAGCAGCCAATTCGAAGGGGTCAATGAAAAACTGTTTTTT	CASSQFEGVNEKLFF
NA	TRBV9	TRBJ1-4	NA	TGTGCCAGCAGCGCTGGGGAGGGGGGCAGTTTTGCAACTAATGAAAAACTGTTTTTT	CASSAGEGGSFATNEKLFF
NA	TRBV11-2	TRBJ1-1	TRBD1	TGTGCCAGTCAAAACAGGGGCCTCACTGAAGCTTTCTTT	CASQNRGLTEAFF
once	TRBV14	TRBJ1-3	TRBD1	TGTGCCAGCAGCCATCTAAACAGGGGCGGTGGAAACACCATATATTTT	CASSHLNRGGGNTIYF
NA	TRBV7-3	TRBJ2-5	TRBD1	TGTGCCAGCAGTCTAGGGGGCAGGTCCCGAGAGACCCAGTACTTC	CASSLGGRSRETQYF
NA	TRBV10-3	TRBJ1-1	TRBD1	TGTGCCATCAGTAAGGGACAGGTAATTAGGGGAATCGCTGAAGCTTTCTTT	CAISKGQVIRGIAEAFF
NA	TRBV28	TRBJ1-5	NA	TGTGCCAGCAGCCGGGCGCCCCAGCATTTT	CASSRAPQHF
NA	TRBV3-1/TRBV3-2	TRBJ1-2	NA	TGTGCCAGCAGCCAAGATTCGCTCTATGGCTACACCTTC	CASSQDSLYGYTF
NA	TRBV18	TRBJ2-2	NA	TGTGCCAGCTCACCCTCTTTTCAGAACACCGGGGAGCTGTTTTTT	CASSPSFQNTGELFF
NA	TRBV13	TRBJ1-4	TRBD1	TGTGCCAGCAGCTCGTCTCAGGGGGTCTACGAAAAACTGTTTTTT	CASSSSQGVYEKLFF
NA	TRBV29-1	TRBJ2-6	NA	TGCAGCGTTAACCCTGGGACGTCCGGGGCCAACGTCCTGACTTTC	CSVNPGTSGANVLTF
NA	TRBV11-2	TRBJ1-6	TRBD1	TGTGCCAGCAGCCCAGAGGACAGGCCGTATTCACCCCTCCACTTT	CASSPEDRPYSPLHF
NA	TRBV27	TRBJ1-6	NA	TGTGCCAGCAGTTTTCACACCAGCTCCTATAATTCACCCCTCCACTTT	CASSFHTSSYNSPLHF
NA	TRBV14	TRBJ1-6	NA	TGTGCCAGCAGCCAAGTCACGGGGAATTCACCCCTCCACTTT	CASSQVTGNSPLHF
NA	TRBV29-1	TRBJ2-6	NA	TGCAGCGTTGGAGAGGGGGCTGGGGCCAACGTCCTGACTTTC	CSVGEGAGANVLTF
NA	TRBV25-1	TRBJ1-2	NA	TGTGCCAGCAGTGAGCCCGGGAACTATGGCTACACCTTC	CASSEPGNYGYTF
once	TRBV14	TRBJ2-2	NA	TGTGCCAGCAGCCCGCTCCTATATACCGGGGAGCTGTTTTTT	CASSPLLYTGELFF
NA	TRBV9	TRBJ2-5	NA	TGTGCCAGCAGCGTGAATCCCGGAGAGACCCAGTACTTC	CASSVNPGETQYF
NA	TRBV27	TRBJ2-1	NA	TGTGCCAGCAGTTTATTGAAGCGGTCGGATGAGCAGTTCTTC	CASSLLKRSDEQFF
NA	TRBV4-1	TRBJ1-5	NA	TGCGCCAGCAGCCCAACGGGGCCCTTAGACAGGAGCAATCAGCCCCAGCATTTT	CASSPTGPLDRSNQPQHF
NA	TRBV7-9	TRBJ2-7	TRBD1	TGTGCCAGCAGCTTAGTAGGGACAGGGGCCTACGAGCAGTACTTC	CASSLVGTGAYEQYF
NA	TRBV7-8	TRBJ1-1	TRBD1	TGTGCCAGCAGCCCCGGGACAGGATCGTTCAGGACTGAAGCTTTCTTT	CASSPGTGSFRTEAFF
NA	TRBV5-1	TRBJ2-1	NA	TGCGCCAGCAGCTTGGCGACAGATTACAATGAGCAGTTCTTC	CASSLATDYNEQFF
NA	TRBV7-2	TRBJ2-3	NA	TGTGCCAGCAGCTTACCCACAGATACGCAGTATTTT	CASSLPTDTQYF
few	TRBV28	TRBJ2-7	NA	TGTGCCAGCAGTCTCCCTACAGGGTCCTACGAGCAGTACTTC	CASSLPTGSYEQYF
NA	TRBV18	TRBJ2-1	NA	TGTGCCAGCTCACCAGGGGGTTACTACAATGAGCAGTTCTTC	CASSPGGYYNEQFF
NA	TRBV6-5	TRBJ2-5	NA	TGTGCCAGCAGTTATTCGACTAGGGGACAAGAGACCCAGTACTTC	CASSYSTRGQETQYF
NA	TRBV14	TRBJ1-3	TRBD1	TGTGCCAGCAGCCAGATGGACAGGGACAGAAACACCATATATTTT	CASSQMDRDRNTIYF
NA	TRBV6-5	TRBJ2-3	TRBD1	TGTGCCAGCAGTAACCGGGACAGGGGGCAAGATACGCAGTATTTT	CASSNRDRGQDTQYF
NA	TRBV9	TRBJ1-5	NA	TGTGCCAGCAGCGCCGACGTGATGAATCAGCCCCAGCATTTT	CASSADVMNQPQHF
NA	TRBV28	TRBJ2-7	NA	TGTGCCAGCAGTCCCGCCTCGGGGGGCGGACACTTC	CASSPASGGGHF
NA	TRBV4-3	TRBJ1-2	TRBD1	TGCGCCAGCAGCCAAGAATTCGCGGCTTGGACAGGTCGGGAAGGCTACACCTTC	CASSQEFAAWTGREGYTF
NA	TRBV14	TRBJ1-2	NA	TGTGCCAGCAGCCCAGGAAGGACAGTAGCAAAGGGCTACACCTTC	CASSPGRTVAKGYTF
NA	TRBV5-8	TRBJ1-2	NA	TGTGCCAGCAGCTTGGTGCAGCCCTATGGCTACACCTTC	CASSLVQPYGYTF
NA	TRBV5-6	TRBJ1-1	NA	TGTGCCAGCCATCGGGAGTCCTGGTCTTGGGCTGAAGCTTTCTTT	CASHRESWSWAEAFF
NA	TRBV16	TRBJ1-1	NA	TGTGCCAGCAGACGGATGTCCGGGAACACTGAAGCTTTCTTT	CASRRMSGNTEAFF
NA	TRBV5-6	TRBJ1-1	NA	TGTGCCAGCAGCTTGGTTTCGCCGAACACTGAAGCTTTCTTT	CASSLVSPNTEAFF
NA	TRBV18	TRBJ1-1	NA	TGTGCCAGCTCACCACCGGGGCCTGCCCCTGAAGCTTTCTTT	CASSPPGPAPEAFF
NA	TRBV6-5	TRBJ1-1	TRBD1	TGTGCCAGCAGAGCCGGGACAGGGGCGGGATTTGAAGCTTTCTTT	CASRAGTGAGFEAFF
NA	TRBV7-8	TRBJ2-3	TRBD2	TGTGCCAGCAGCTCGCAGCGGGGGGGCCGAGATACGCAGTATTTT	CASSSQRGGRDTQYF
NA	TRBV7-2	TRBJ2-3	NA	TGTGCCAGCAGCTTAGGCGGATTGCGCACAGATACGCAGTATTTT	CASSLGGLRTDTQYF
NA	TRBV27	TRBJ1-5	NA	TGTGCCAGCAGTTTCAGCCTAGGCAATCAGCCCCAGCATTTT	CASSFSLGNQPQHF
NA	TRBV6-5	TRBJ1-1	NA	TGTGCCAGCAGTTGGGGACAGAACACTGAAGCTTTCTTT	CASSWGQNTEAFF
NA	TRBV4-3	TRBJ2-3	NA	TGCGCCAGCAGCCAAGACGAGGGTTCAGATACGCAGTATTTT	CASSQDEGSDTQYF
NA	TRBV6-5	TRBJ1-5	TRBD1	TGTGCCAGCAGTCCCCAGGACAGGGGCTATCAGCCCCAGCATTTT	CASSPQDRGYQPQHF
NA	TRBV6-5	TRBJ1-2	NA	TGTGCCAGCACCGCCATCATAAACTATGGCTACACCTTC	CASTAIINYGYTF
NA	TRBV5-1	TRBJ2-2	NA	TGCGCCGTATCGGGGACGGCCAGCACCGGGGAGCTGTTTTTT	CAVSGTASTGELFF
NA	TRBV5-1	TRBJ1-2	NA	TGCGCCAGCAGTCCAACGGGACTTGGCCATGGCTACACCTTC	CASSPTGLGHGYTF
NA	TRBV9	TRBJ1-4	NA	TGTGCCAGCAGCGTAGGGGCAGGGAATAATGAAAAACTGTTTTTT	CASSVGAGNNEKLFF
once	TRBV3-1/TRBV3-2	TRBJ1-1	TRBD1	TGTGCCAGCAGCCACGGTCGGACAGGGATGAACACTGAAGCTTTCTTT	CASSHGRTGMNTEAFF
NA	TRBV5-1	TRBJ2-3	NA	TGCGCCAGCAGCGAACTAACCAGGGTCGATACGCAGTATTTT	CASSELTRVDTQYF
once	TRBV2	TRBJ1-2	TRBD1	TGTGCCAGCAGCGAGGGACAGGGACTCATCTTC	CASSEGQGLIF
NA	TRBV5-1	TRBJ1-3	NA	TGCGCCAGCAGCGCCGGGGGCAATGGAAACACCATATATTTT	CASSAGGNGNTIYF